The 14 T cell receptor beta chains in this list originate from one sample, sequenced in a study of cytomegalovirus exposure and HLA in healthy donors. TCRdb's copy holds only in-frame clones and misses some; the assay was immunoSEQ multiplex PCR. Of approximately 170,000 clones in the sample, approximately 80% were seen once. Sequenced input: PBMCs. The receptors stem from a man aged 25 to 45 in good health and CMV-seropositive.

This chain joins TRBV4-3 and TRBJ2-3; 9 bases map to TRBD2. Germline V CDR1 and CDR2: LGHNA, YSLEER. The CDR3 covers 17 residues. V lost 2 bases, J lost 4 bases, and 10 bases stayed unmatched. The CDR3 bases are TGCGCCAGCAGCCAACTAGCGGGGCGGCAGGCGGCAGATACGCAGTATTTT. Translating it yields CASSQLAGRQAADTQYF.

This clone came up a few times. This chain links TRBV6-5 with TRBJ2-7; 8 bases are a match to TRBD2. Germline assignment: CDR1 MNHEY and CDR2 SVGAGI. The CDR3 totals 11 residues. V gave up 4 bases and J gave up 7 bases; unmatched junction bases: 0. CDR3 in amino acids: CASSLAGEQYF. CDR3 coding DNA: TGTGCCAGCAGTTTAGCGGGGGAGCAGTACTTC.

The V gene is TRBV4-1, the J gene TRBJ2-1, with 10 positions matching TRBD2. This CDR3 is 16 amino acids long. Germline values: CDR1 MGHRA, CDR2 YSYEKL. Trimming at V came to 0 bases and at J to 6 bases, leaving 5 bases not matched to a gene. The CDR3 sequence is CASSQDTSGALNEQFF. Written as DNA, the CDR3 is TGCGCCAGCAGCCAAGATACTAGCGGGGCCCTCAATGAGCAGTTCTTC.

This clone was detected once. CDR3 amino acids: CASSLEAGMNTEAFF. DNA for the CDR3: TGTGCCAGCAGCTTAGAGGCAGGCATGAACACTGAAGCTTTCTTT. The chain joins TRBV7-2 to TRBJ1-1; D unclear. This CDR3 spans 15 amino acids. The germline gives CDR1 SGHTA, CDR2 FQGNSA. Trimming removed 1 base at V and 0 bases at J, with 9 bases between. The full variable domain, completed using reference TRBV7-2 and TRBJ1-1, is GAGVSQSPSNKVTEKGKDVELRCDPISGHTALYWYRQSLGQGLEFLIYFQGNSAPDKSGLPSDRFSAERTGGSVSTLTIQRTQQEDSAVYLCASSLEAGMNTEAFFGQGTRLTVV.

As regards this clone: Other DNA sequences in this specimen translate into the identical CDR3. J is TRBJ2-3 and V is TRBV30, with D perhaps matching TRBD1 (5 bases). The V gene lost 4 bases and the J gene lost 2 bases, with 10 bases spanning the gap. The CDR3 sequence is 13 residues long. The germline gives CDR1 GTSNPN, CDR2 SVGIG (reference sequence). Here the CDR3 DNA reads TGTGCCTGGACTTCAGGGATCACAGATACGCAGTATTTT. It is translated as CAWTSGITDTQYF.

The V and J genes are TRBV27 and TRBJ2-5; 11 nucleotides line up with TRBD1. CDR1 and CDR2 from the germline V gene are MNHEY and SMNVEV (reference sequence). The CDR3 consists of 16 residues. Trimming removed 4 bases from V and 6 bases from J; junction bases left unmatched: 10. This chain's CDR3 is CASSSDTDRGRKTQYF. In nucleotides, the CDR3 is TGTGCCAGCAGTTCCGATACGGACAGGGGGCGAAAGACCCAGTACTTC.

There are a few counts of this clone. This chain uses TRBV7-2 with TRBJ1-1; D perhaps matches TRBD1 (5 bases). V was clipped by 4 bases and J by 3 bases, with 12 bases between them. This CDR3 has 14 residues. Germline lookup yields CDR1 SGHTA and CDR2 FQGNSA. CDR3 sequence: CASSSQQEYTEAFF. The CDR3 nucleotides are TGTGCCAGCAGCTCCCAACAGGAATACACTGAAGCTTTCTTT.

The chain joins TRBV5-1 to TRBJ2-5, with a possible D match to TRBD2 (6 bases). This CDR3 is built from 15 residues. Looked up from germline, CDR1 is SGHRS and CDR2 is YFSETQ. V shed 3 bases and J shed 2 bases, with 14 bases lying between them. As DNA, the CDR3 is TGCGCCAGCAGCTACGTCCGGGACTCACAAGAGACCCAGTACTTC. Amino acid sequence: CASSYVRDSQETQYF.

This rearrangement joins TRBV7-9 to TRBJ2-7; no reliable D call. This CDR3 is 12 amino acids long. Germline V gene sequence: CDR1 SEHNR, CDR2 FQNEAQ (reference sequence). The V and J ends lost 5 bases and 0 bases respectively, with 5 bases between them. CDR3 sequence (DNA): TGTGCCAGCAGCCCCCTCTCCTACGAGCAGTACTTC. Its translation: CASSPLSYEQYF.

The chain has TRBV5-1 and TRBJ2-3, with 7 bases fitting TRBD1. The V segment lost 3 bases and the J segment 3 bases; nucleotides outside the gene matches: 7. CDR3 length equals 15 residues. Germline assignment: CDR1 SGHRS and CDR2 YFSETQ. The CDR3 protein is CASSSNRGETDTQYF. The CDR3 coding sequence is TGCGCCAGCAGCTCCAACAGGGGCGAGACAGATACGCAGTATTTT. The variable domain in full, completed from reference TRBV5-1 and TRBJ2-3, reads KAGVTQTPRYLIKTRGQQVTLSCSPISGHRSVSWYQQTPGQGLQFLFEYFSETQRNKGNFPGRFSGRQFSNSRSEMNVSTLELGDSALYLCASSSNRGETDTQYFGPGTRLTVL.

The gene calls are TRBV4-3 and TRBJ2-5; 7 bases match TRBD2. The CDR3 sequence is 16 residues long. V shed 4 bases, J shed 4 bases, and the junction held 12 bases outside the gene matches. The germline V gene encodes CDR1 LGHNA and CDR2 YSLEER. The DNA of the CDR3 is TGCGCCAGCAGCCCAAGAGCGGCGGGGGTTGGAGAGACCCAGTACTTC. Translating gives CASSPRAAGVGETQYF.

The CDR3 DNA sequence: TGTGCCAGCAGCTCGTCAGTGGTGTGGCCCCAGCATTTT. It encodes CASSSSVVWPQHF. The chain uses TRBV11-2 and TRBJ1-5; D is ambiguous. The CDR3 loop spans 13 amino acids. V gave up 4 bases and J gave up 9 bases, with 13 bases separating them. Germline CDR1 SGHAT, CDR2 FQNNGV.

The chain has TRBV5-6 and TRBJ2-4, with a weak D call TRBD2 (5 bases). This CDR3 is built from 14 residues. Per germline, CDR1 SGHDT and CDR2 YYEEEE. V gave up 4 bases and J gave up 0 bases, with 8 bases separating them. In DNA, the CDR3 is TGTGCCAGCAGCGGGAGTTTAGCCAAAAACATTCAGTACTTC. It translates to CASSGSLAKNIQYF.

V and J are TRBV7-9 and TRBJ1-2; 9 nucleotides agree with TRBD1. Per germline, CDR1 SEHNR and CDR2 FQNEAQ (reference sequence). The CDR3 is 15 residues long. With V trimmed by 6 bases and J by 4 bases, 9 bases remained unmatched. The CDR3 DNA is TGTGCCAGCAGTCAGGACAGGGGTTCCTTCTATGGCTACACCTTC. Amino acids: CASSQDRGSFYGYTF.